This T cell receptor (beta chain) was sequenced during a study of T cells and copy number aberrations in small-cell lung cancer. Trimming cost V 1 base and J 4 bases, with 4 bases left between them. CDR1 is SGHDN, CDR2 FVKESK, per germline. This CDR3 spans 12 amino acids. Sequencing was performed with immunoSEQ multiplex PCR; in TCRdb, only in-frame clones are kept and a portion is missing. The sample carries 500 or so clones, 75% to 90% recorded once. Input material: tumor tissue. The chain combines TRBV14 with TRBJ1-2; D not resolved. The receptor was isolated from a man in his 60s with small cell lung cancer. The CDR3 loop is CASSQGGYGYTF. The CDR3 region has the DNA TGTGCCAGCAGCCAAGGGGGCTATGGCTACACCTTC.